This is a list of T cell receptor beta chains from one sample in a study of neurological immune-mediated disorders. TCRdb analysed the 5' RACE reads with MiXCR anew, one entry per CDR3 protein. Of 25,000 to 30,000 distinct CDR3 sequences detected, over 10% appear once; the ten largest clones hold about 5.3%. The sequenced sample consisted of PBMCs. Receptors originate from a woman in her sixties or seventies in good health. The CDR3 runs from the conserved cysteine through the conserved F or W. A D gene is named only where the DNA matches it firmly. The listing skips clone size in some rows; elsewhere it reads once, few, many or a size class.

TRBJ1-5	many	-	TRBV27	CASSLNDNQPQHF	TGTGCCAGCAGTTTAAATGACAATCAGCCCCAGCATTTT
TRBJ1-2	-	-	TRBV7-2	CASSPSWQMNYGYTF	TGTGCCAGCAGCCCCTCGTGGCAGATGAACTATGGCTACACCTTC
TRBJ1-5	many	-	TRBV11-2	CASSLTGSQPQHF	TGTGCCAGCAGCTTAACTGGGAGTCAGCCCCAGCATTTT
TRBJ1-2	-	-	TRBV6-5	CVRSYSTGTNYGYTF	TGTGTCAGAAGTTACTCTACAGGGACCAACTATGGCTACACCTTC
TRBJ1-5	many	TRBD1	TRBV28	CASSPARQGSNQPQHF	TGTGCCAGCAGCCCCGCTCGACAGGGTAGCAATCAGCCCCAGCATTTT
TRBJ2-7	many	TRBD2	TRBV12-3/TRBV12-4	CASRKGSLAGPHEQYF	TGTGCCAGCAGAAAGGGGTCCCTAGCGGGGCCCCACGAGCAGTACTTC
TRBJ2-1	few	TRBD1	TRBV5-5	CASSLWLTGGPYNEQFF	TGTGCCAGCAGCTTGTGGCTAACAGGGGGTCCCTACAATGAGCAGTTCTTC
TRBJ1-2	many	TRBD1	TRBV5-6	CASSLDRRSSSTF	TGTGCCAGCAGCCTGGACAGGCGGAGTAGTTCGACCTTC
TRBJ2-1	many	TRBD2	TRBV12-3/TRBV12-4	CASSSPGLAGYEQFF	TGTGCCAGCAGTTCACCGGGACTAGCGGGGTATGAGCAGTTCTTC
TRBJ2-7	-	TRBD1	TRBV5-1	CASSFTTGQSREQYF	TGCGCCAGCAGCTTTACGACAGGGCAGTCGAGAGAGCAGTACTTC
TRBJ1-5	many	-	TRBV20-1	CSARAGGDHQPQHF	TGCAGTGCTAGAGCAGGAGGGGATCATCAGCCCCAGCATTTT
TRBJ1-1	many	TRBD1	TRBV20-1	CSATGQGGGNTEAFF	TGCAGTGCTACGGGACAGGGAGGGGGGAACACTGAAGCTTTCTTT
TRBJ1-1	many	-	TRBV5-1	CASSLANTEAFF	TGCGCCAGCAGCTTGGCTAACACTGAAGCTTTCTTT
TRBJ2-7	many	TRBD2	TRBV12-3/TRBV12-4	CASSFGLAENYEQYF	TGTGCCAGCAGTTTTGGACTAGCGGAGAACTACGAGCAGTACTTC
TRBJ1-2	many	-	TRBV6-5	CASRRLNYGYTF	TGTGCCAGCAGAAGGCTTAACTATGGCTACACCTTC
TRBJ1-2	many	-	TRBV15	CATSRDNVRGGRGYGYTF	TGTGCCACCAGCAGAGATAATGTACGCGGTGGCAGGGGCTATGGCTACACCTTC
TRBJ2-1	many	TRBD2	TRBV28	CASSPGTSGAYNEQFF	TGTGCCAGCAGCCCCGGGACTAGCGGGGCCTACAATGAGCAGTTCTTC
TRBJ2-7	many	-	TRBV20-1	CSASPFYEQYF	TGCAGTGCTAGTCCATTCTACGAGCAGTACTTC
TRBJ2-1	many	-	TRBV6-2/TRBV6-3	CASKKYNEQFF	TGTGCCAGCAAAAAGTACAATGAGCAGTTCTTC
TRBJ2-3	many	TRBD2	TRBV27	CASSSLAGGPSTDTQYF	TGTGCCAGCAGTTCGTTAGCGGGGGGACCGAGCACAGATACGCAGTATTTT
TRBJ2-7	many	-	TRBV28	CASNTGYEQYF	TGTGCCAGCAATACAGGGTACGAGCAGTACTTC
TRBJ2-1	many	-	TRBV12-3/TRBV12-4	CASSAGAYNEQFF	TGTGCCAGCAGCGCAGGGGCCTACAATGAGCAGTTCTTC
TRBJ2-7	many	-	TRBV27	CASSSPSDYSGEQYF	TGTGCCAGCAGTTCCCCATCGGACTATTCTGGCGAGCAGTACTTC
TRBJ1-1	many	-	TRBV3-1	CASSQDGAVPNTEAFF	TGTGCCAGCAGCCAAGATGGGGCAGTGCCGAACACTGAAGCTTTCTTT
TRBJ2-3	many	TRBD2	TRBV6-5	CASRRGLTGTDTQYF	TGTGCCAGCAGAAGGGGACTAACCGGTACAGATACGCAGTATTTT
TRBJ2-7	many	-	TRBV24-1	CATSDLWELSYEQYF	TGTGCCACCAGTGATTTATGGGAACTCTCCTACGAGCAGTACTTC
TRBJ2-1	many	TRBD1	TRBV5-1	CASSIITGGAYNEQFF	TGCGCCAGCAGCATAATTACAGGGGGCGCTTACAATGAGCAGTTCTTC
TRBJ2-2	many	-	TRBV7-3	CASSPLGVGGELFF	TGTGCCAGCAGCCCCCTAGGAGTCGGCGGGGAGCTGTTTTTT
TRBJ1-1	many	-	TRBV9	CASSVRPNNEAFF	TGTGCCAGCAGCGTAAGGCCTAACAATGAAGCTTTCTTT
TRBJ2-3	many	-	TRBV9	CASSVGRGLSVGDTQYF	TGTGCCAGCAGCGTAGGACGTGGTTTGAGCGTAGGAGATACGCAGTATTTT
TRBJ2-5	many	-	TRBV7-2	CASSSPPGTQYF	TGTGCCAGCAGCTCTCCCCCCGGGACCCAGTACTTC
TRBJ2-3	many	TRBD2	TRBV29-1	CSVVERGVDDTQYF	TGCAGCGTTGTGGAGCGGGGGGTGGACGATACGCAGTATTTT
TRBJ2-5	many	-	TRBV6-2/TRBV6-3	CASSAPSGGGKETQYF	TGTGCCAGCAGTGCGCCTTCGGGCGGTGGAAAAGAGACCCAGTACTTC
TRBJ2-3	-	-	TRBV6-5	CASSLGGPTDTPYF	TGTGCCAGCAGTCTCGGGGGGCCGACGGATACGCCGTATTTT
TRBJ2-2	many	-	TRBV15	CATSREVAGDTGELFF	TGTGCCACCAGCAGAGAGGTGGCAGGGGACACCGGGGAGCTGTTTTTT
TRBJ2-3	many	-	TRBV7-2	CASSSRGGGTDTQYF	TGTGCCAGCAGCTCGCGGGGCGGGGGCACAGATACGCAGTATTTT
TRBJ1-5	many	-	TRBV5-1	CASSLGGGRNQPQHF	TGCGCCAGCAGCTTGGGGGGCGGGAGGAATCAGCCCCAGCATTTT
TRBJ1-3	many	-	TRBV12-3/TRBV12-4	CASTPSGNTIYF	TGTGCCAGCACCCCAAGTGGAAACACCATATATTTT
TRBJ2-3	many	TRBD2	TRBV5-1	CASSSGTSGLTDTQYF	TGCGCCAGCAGCTCCGGGACTAGCGGCCTGACAGATACGCAGTATTTT
TRBJ1-5	many	TRBD1	TRBV5-1	CASSLGQGAEQPQHF	TGCGCCAGCAGCTTGGGACAGGGGGCTGAGCAGCCCCAGCATTTT
TRBJ2-1	many	-	TRBV20-1	CSARPGPTEQFF	TGCAGTGCTAGACCGGGACCTACAGAGCAGTTCTTC
TRBJ2-1	many	-	TRBV25-1	CASSETGVRFF	TGTGCCAGCAGTGAAACTGGGGTGCGGTTCTTC
TRBJ1-1	many	TRBD1	TRBV6-2/TRBV6-3	CASTPDRGLRGNTEAFF	TGTGCCAGCACCCCCGACAGGGGGCTACGGGGGAACACTGAAGCTTTCTTT
TRBJ1-6	many	-	TRBV7-6	CASSLGGFLSSYNSPLHF	TGTGCCAGCAGCTTAGGAGGGTTTCTTAGCTCCTATAATTCACCCCTCCACTTT
TRBJ2-3	many	TRBD1	TRBV15	CATSRGQPSTDTQYF	TGTGCCACCAGCAGGGGACAGCCTTCGACAGATACGCAGTATTTT
TRBJ2-7	many	-	TRBV7-2	CASSLDNRPWDEQYF	TGTGCCAGCAGCTTAGACAACAGACCTTGGGACGAGCAGTACTTC